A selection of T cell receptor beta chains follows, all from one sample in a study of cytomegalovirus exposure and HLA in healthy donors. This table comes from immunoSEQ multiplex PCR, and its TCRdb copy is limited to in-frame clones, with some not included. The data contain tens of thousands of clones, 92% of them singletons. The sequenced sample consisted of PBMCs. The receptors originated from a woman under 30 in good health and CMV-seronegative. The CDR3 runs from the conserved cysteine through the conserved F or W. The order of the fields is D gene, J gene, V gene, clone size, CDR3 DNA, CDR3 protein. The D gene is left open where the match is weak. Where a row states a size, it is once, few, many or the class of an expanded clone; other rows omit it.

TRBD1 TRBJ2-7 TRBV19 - TGTGCCAGTAGTCCGGGACAGTTATACGAGCAGTACTTC CASSPGQLYEQYF
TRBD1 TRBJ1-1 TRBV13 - TGTGCCAGCAGCTTATGGGGACTTCGGGGGACAGCAAATGAACACACTGAAGCTTTCTTT CASSLWGLRGTANEHTEAFF
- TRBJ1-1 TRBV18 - TGTGCCAGCTCACCACCGGGGCAGGGCCCAGCTTTCTTT CASSPPGQGPAFF
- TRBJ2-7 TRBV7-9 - TGTGCCAGCAGCTTCGGTCCAAACTCCTACGAGCAGTACTTC CASSFGPNSYEQYF
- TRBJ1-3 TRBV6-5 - TGTGCCAGCAGTGCCGGGACAACTGGAAACACCATATATTTT CASSAGTTGNTIYF
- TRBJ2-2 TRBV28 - TGTGCCAGCAGTTTAACAGGCGCGAACACCGGGGAGCTGTTTTTT CASSLTGANTGELFF
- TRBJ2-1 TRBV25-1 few TGTGCCAGCAGGGATAGAGGAAACAATGAGCAGTTCTTC CASRDRGNNEQFF
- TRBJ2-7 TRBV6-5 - TGTGCCAGCAGTTCCGGGAGAAACTACGAGCAGTACTTC CASSSGRNYEQYF
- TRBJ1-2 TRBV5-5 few TGTGCCAGCAGCGTGGAGGGGAGGGCTTCGACTAACTATGGCTACACCTTC CASSVEGRASTNYGYTF
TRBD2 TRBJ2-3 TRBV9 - TGTGCCAGCAGCGTAGGGGGACTAGCGGGGCCAGATACGCAGTATTTT CASSVGGLAGPDTQYF
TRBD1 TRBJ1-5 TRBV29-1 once TGCAGCGTGCAAACAGGGGGTAGCAATCAGCCCCAGCATTTT CSVQTGGSNQPQHF
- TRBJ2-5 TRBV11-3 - TGTGCCAGCAGTCCAGGGTTCCAAGAGACCCAGTACTTC CASSPGFQETQYF
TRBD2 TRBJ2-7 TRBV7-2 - TGTGCCAGCAGCCCACTAGCGGGAGGGGAAGAGCAGTACTTC CASSPLAGGEEQYF
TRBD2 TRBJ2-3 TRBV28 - TGTGCCAGCAGCCGGGATGCCGGGACTAGGATTGTAGATACGCAGTATTTT CASSRDAGTRIVDTQYF
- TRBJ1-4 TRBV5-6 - TGTGCCAGCAGCTCCCTTAATGAAAAACTGTTTTTT CASSSLNEKLFF
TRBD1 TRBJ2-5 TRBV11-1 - TGTGCCAGCAGCATGCGACCGGGACAGCAAGAGACCCAGTACTTC CASSMRPGQQETQYF
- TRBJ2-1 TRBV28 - TGTGCCAGCAGTTTAGGGATCCTTAGCGGAAAGAAAAACAATGAGCAGTTCTTC CASSLGILSGKKNNEQFF
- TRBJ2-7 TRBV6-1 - TGTGCCAGCAGTGTTGCCACCCTGAGCTCCTACGAGCAGTACTTC CASSVATLSSYEQYF
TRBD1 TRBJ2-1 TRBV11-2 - TGTGCCAGCAGCTCCGGGGGACAGGGAAGGCAGGTATGGAATGAGCAGTTCTTC CASSSGGQGRQVWNEQFF
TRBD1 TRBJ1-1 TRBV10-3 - TGTGCCATCAGTGGCGGGACAGGGGCCACTGAAGCTTTCTTT CAISGGTGATEAFF
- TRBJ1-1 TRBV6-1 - TGTGCCAGCAGGAAATCGACCTCCGGGTTTTCTGAAGCTTTCTTT CASRKSTSGFSEAFF
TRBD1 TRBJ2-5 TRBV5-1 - TGCGCCAGCAGCCTTATTCCGGGACAGGGGAAGACCCAGTACTTC CASSLIPGQGKTQYF
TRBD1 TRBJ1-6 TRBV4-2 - TGTGCCAGCAGCCAAGATCCCAGGGGACAGTCACCCCTCCACTTT CASSQDPRGQSPLHF
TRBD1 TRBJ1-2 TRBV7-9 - TGTGCCAGCAGCTCCATGGACAGGGGGCATGGCTACACCTTC CASSSMDRGHGYTF
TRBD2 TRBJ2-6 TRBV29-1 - TGCAGCGTTTCTGAACGGGGAGGGATAAGTTCTGGGGCCAACGTCCTGACTTTC CSVSERGGISSGANVLTF
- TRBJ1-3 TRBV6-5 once TGTGCCAGCGCGGGATCGGGAAACACCATATATTTT CASAGSGNTIYF
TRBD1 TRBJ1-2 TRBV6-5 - TGTGCCAGCAGTTACTCGGGACAGCCTTTAAGTGGCTACACCTTC CASSYSGQPLSGYTF
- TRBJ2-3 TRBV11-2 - TGTGCCAGCAGCTTAGCTCTCCCCCCAGATACGCAGTATTTT CASSLALPPDTQYF
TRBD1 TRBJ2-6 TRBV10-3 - TGTGCCATCAGTCCCACAGGGGGCGTTGGGGCCAACGTCCTGACTTTC CAISPTGGVGANVLTF
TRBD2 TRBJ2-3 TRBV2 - TGTGCCATCCTCGGGGGGGCGCAAGGCACAGATACGCAGTATTTT CAILGGAQGTDTQYF